This T cell receptor (beta chain) was recorded in a study of blood T cell repertoires in COVID-19. As for the study in general: Samples of COVID-19 (acute and convalescent) were obtained from the United States, Italy and Spain. PBMCs, B-cell-depleted T cells, or T cells provided the cDNA or gDNA that made up the material.

Sequencing used immunoSEQ multiplex PCR; TCRdb keeps in-frame clones, though not all of them. Among over 70,000 clones listed, around 88% were seen once. The CDR3 sequence is 17 residues long. Trimming cost V 4 bases and J 4 bases, with 22 bases left between them. Germline lookup yields CDR1 LGHNA and CDR2 YSLEER. Sequences were obtained from peripheral blood. The chain carries TRBV4-3 and TRBJ1-2, with a possible D match to TRBD1 (6 bases). This receptor was identified in a woman over 75 with acute or convalescent COVID-19. CDR3 in amino acids: CASSLYLGGAGTYGYTF. For the CDR3, the DNA is TGCGCCAGCAGCCTCTATTTGGGGGGGGCTGGGACCTATGGCTACACCTTC.